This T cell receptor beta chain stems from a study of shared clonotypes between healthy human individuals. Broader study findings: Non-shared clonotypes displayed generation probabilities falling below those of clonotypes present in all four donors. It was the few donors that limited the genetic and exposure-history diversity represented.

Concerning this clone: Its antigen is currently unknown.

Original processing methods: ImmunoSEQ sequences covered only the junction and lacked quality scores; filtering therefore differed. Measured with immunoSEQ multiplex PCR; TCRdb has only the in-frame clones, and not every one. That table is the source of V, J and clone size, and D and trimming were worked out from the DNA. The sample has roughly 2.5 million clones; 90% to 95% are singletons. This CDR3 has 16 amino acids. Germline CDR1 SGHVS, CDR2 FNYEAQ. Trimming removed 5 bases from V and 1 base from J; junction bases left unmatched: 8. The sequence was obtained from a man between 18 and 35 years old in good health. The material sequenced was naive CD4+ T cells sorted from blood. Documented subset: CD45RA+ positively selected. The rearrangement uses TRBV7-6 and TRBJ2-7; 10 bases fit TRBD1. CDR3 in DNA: TGTGCCAGCAGCCCGGGAGGGGGACAGGGGTCCTACGAGCAGTACTTC. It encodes CASSPGGGQGSYEQYF.